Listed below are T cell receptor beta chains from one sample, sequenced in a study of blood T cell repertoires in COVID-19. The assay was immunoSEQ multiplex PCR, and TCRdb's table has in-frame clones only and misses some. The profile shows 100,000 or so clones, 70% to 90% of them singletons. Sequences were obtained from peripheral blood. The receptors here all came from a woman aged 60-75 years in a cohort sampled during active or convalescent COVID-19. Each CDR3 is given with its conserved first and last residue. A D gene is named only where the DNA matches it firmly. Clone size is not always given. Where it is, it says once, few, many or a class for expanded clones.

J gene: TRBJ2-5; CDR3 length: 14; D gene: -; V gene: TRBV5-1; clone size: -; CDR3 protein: CASSPRTAQETQYF; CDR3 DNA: TGCGCCAGCAGCCCAAGGACAGCGCAAGAGACCCAGTACTTC
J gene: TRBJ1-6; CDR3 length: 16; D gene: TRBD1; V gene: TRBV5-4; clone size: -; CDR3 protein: CASSLVWLGGGSPLHF; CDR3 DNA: TGTGCCAGCAGCTTGGTCTGGCTAGGGGGCGGGTCACCCCTCCACTTT
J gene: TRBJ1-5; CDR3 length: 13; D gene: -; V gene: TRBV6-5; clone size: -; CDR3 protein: CASSPGSHQPQHF; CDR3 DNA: TGTGCCAGCAGCCCAGGATCCCATCAGCCCCAGCATTTT
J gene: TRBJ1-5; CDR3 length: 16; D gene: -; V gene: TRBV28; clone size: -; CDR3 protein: CASSFPRPISNQPQHF; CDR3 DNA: TGTGCCAGCAGTTTCCCGCGCCCCATTAGCAATCAGCCCCAGCATTTT
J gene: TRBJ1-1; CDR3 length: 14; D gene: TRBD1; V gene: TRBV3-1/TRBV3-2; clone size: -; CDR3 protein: CASSQVPGQTEAFF; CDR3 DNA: TGTGCCAGCAGCCAAGTCCCGGGACAGACTGAAGCTTTCTTT
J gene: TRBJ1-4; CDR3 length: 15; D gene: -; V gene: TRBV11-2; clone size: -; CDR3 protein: CASSFWGPTNEKLFF; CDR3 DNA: TGTGCCAGCAGCTTTTGGGGGCCTACTAATGAAAAACTGTTTTTT
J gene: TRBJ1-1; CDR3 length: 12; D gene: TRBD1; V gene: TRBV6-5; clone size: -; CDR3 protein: CASSRDSTEAFF; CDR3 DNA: TGTGCCAGCAGTAGGGACAGCACTGAAGCTTTCTTT
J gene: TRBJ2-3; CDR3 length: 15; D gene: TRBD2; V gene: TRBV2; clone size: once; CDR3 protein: CASSGMLAGTDTQYF; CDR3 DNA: TGTGCCAGCAGTGGGATGCTAGCGGGCACAGATACGCAGTATTTT
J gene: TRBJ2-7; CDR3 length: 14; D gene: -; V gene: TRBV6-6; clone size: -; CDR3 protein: CASSLAQEAYEQYF; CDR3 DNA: TGTGCCAGCAGTTTGGCTCAGGAGGCCTACGAGCAGTACTTC
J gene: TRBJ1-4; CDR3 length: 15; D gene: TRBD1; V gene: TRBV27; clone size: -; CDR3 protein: CASSFKGGLVEKLFF; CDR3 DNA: TGTGCCAGCAGTTTTAAAGGGGGCCTTGTTGAAAAACTGTTTTTT
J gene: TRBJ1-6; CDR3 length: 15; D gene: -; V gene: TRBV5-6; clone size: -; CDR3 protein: CASSLRGSYNSPLHF; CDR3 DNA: TGTGCCAGCAGCTTGAGGGGTTCCTATAATTCACCCCTCCACTTT
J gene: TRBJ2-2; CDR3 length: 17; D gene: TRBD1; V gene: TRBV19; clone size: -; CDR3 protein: CASSIDRRTGGTGELFF; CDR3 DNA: TGTGCCAGTAGTATAGATCGGCGGACAGGGGGAACCGGGGAGCTGTTTTTT
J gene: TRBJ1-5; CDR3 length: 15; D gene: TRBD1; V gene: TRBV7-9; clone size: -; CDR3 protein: CASSLGQGVGQPQHF; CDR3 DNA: TGTGCCAGCAGCCTGGGACAGGGGGTTGGTCAGCCCCAGCATTTT
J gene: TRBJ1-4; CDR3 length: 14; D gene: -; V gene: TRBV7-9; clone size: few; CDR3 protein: CASSPAGGGEKLFF; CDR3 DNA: TGTGCCAGCAGCCCCGCGGGAGGGGGTGAAAAACTGTTTTTT
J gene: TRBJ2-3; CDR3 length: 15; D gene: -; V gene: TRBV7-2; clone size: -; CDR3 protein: CASSLGFRVADTQYF; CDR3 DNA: TGTGCCAGCAGCTTAGGGTTCAGGGTTGCAGATACGCAGTATTTT
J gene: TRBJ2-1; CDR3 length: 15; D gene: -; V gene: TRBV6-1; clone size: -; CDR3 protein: CASSEIMAGYNEQFF; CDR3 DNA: TGTGCCAGCAGTGAAATCATGGCGGGATACAATGAGCAGTTCTTC
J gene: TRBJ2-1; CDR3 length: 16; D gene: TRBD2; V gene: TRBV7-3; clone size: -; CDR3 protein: CASSPTTSGSYNEQFF; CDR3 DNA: TGTGCCAGCAGCCCGACCACTAGCGGGAGTTACAATGAGCAGTTCTTC
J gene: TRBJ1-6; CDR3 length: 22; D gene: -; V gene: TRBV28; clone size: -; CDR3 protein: CASSLSRRSGAEWSSYNSPLHF; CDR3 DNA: TGTGCCAGCAGTTTATCCCGGAGATCTGGGGCGGAATGGAGCTCCTATAATTCACCCCTCCACTTT
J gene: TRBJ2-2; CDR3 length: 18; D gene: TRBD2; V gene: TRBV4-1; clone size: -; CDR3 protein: CASSFGLAGGSNTGELFF; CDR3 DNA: TGCGCCAGCAGCTTTGGACTAGCTGGCGGTTCGAACACCGGGGAGCTGTTTTTT
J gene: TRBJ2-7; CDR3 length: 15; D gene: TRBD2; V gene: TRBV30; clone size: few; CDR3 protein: CAWSGRGTSSYEQYF; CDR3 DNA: TGTGCCTGGAGTGGGAGGGGGACTAGCTCCTACGAGCAGTACTTC
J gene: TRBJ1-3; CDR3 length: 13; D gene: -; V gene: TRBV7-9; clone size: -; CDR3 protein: CASSLGGRNTIYF; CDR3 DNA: TGTGCCAGCAGCTTGGGGGGAAGGAACACCATATATTTT
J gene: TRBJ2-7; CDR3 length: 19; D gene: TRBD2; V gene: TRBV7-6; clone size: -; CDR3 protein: CASSSRGEGGLAGVHEQYF; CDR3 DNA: TGTGCCAGCAGCTCCCGTGGGGAGGGGGGACTAGCGGGAGTTCACGAGCAGTACTTC
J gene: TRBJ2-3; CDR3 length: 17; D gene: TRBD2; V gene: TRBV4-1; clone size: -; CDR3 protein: CASSQPGVAGGRDTQYF; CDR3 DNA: TGCGCCAGCAGCCAACCCGGCGTAGCGGGAGGAAGAGATACGCAGTATTTT
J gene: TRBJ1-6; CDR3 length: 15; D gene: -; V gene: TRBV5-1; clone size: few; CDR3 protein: CASSLDGSYNSPLHF; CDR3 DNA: TGCGCCAGCAGCTTGGACGGTAGCTATAATTCACCCCTCCACTTT
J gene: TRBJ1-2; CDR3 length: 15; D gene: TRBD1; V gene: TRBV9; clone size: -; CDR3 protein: CASSPQTGGNYGYTF; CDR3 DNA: TGTGCCAGCAGCCCACAGACAGGGGGTAACTATGGCTACACCTTC
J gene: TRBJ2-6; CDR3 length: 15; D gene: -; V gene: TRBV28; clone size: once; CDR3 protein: CASSAGASGANVLTF; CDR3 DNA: TGTGCCAGCAGTGCAGGCGCCTCTGGGGCCAACGTCCTGACTTTC
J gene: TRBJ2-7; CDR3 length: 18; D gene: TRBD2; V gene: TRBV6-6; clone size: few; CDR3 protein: CASSPNPRLAGGSYEQYF; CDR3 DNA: TGTGCCAGCAGTCCGAATCCCCGACTAGCGGGGGGGTCCTACGAGCAGTACTTC
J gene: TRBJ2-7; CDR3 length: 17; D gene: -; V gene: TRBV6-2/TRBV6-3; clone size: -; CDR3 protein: CASSTLTGTYDSYEQYF; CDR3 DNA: TGTGCCAGCAGTACCCTAACCGGGACTTACGACTCCTACGAGCAGTACTTC
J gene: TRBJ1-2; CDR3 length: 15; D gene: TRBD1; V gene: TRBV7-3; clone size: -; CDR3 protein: CASSPTGTGLYGYTF; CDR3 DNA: TGTGCCAGCAGCCCGACCGGGACAGGGTTATATGGCTACACCTTC
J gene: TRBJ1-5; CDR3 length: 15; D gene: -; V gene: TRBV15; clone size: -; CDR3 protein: CATSSLDSRNQPQHF; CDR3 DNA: TGTGCCACCAGCAGCCTAGACAGCCGCAATCAGCCCCAGCATTTT
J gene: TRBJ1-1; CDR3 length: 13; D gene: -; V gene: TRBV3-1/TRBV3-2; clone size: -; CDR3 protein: CASSQERGTEAFF; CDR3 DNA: TGTGCCAGCAGCCAAGAACGGGGCACTGAAGCTTTCTTT
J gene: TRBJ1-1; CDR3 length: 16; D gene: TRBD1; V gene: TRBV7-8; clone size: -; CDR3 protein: CASSARTGGLEGEAFF; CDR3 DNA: TGTGCCAGCAGCGCCAGGACAGGGGGCCTGGAGGGGGAAGCTTTCTTT
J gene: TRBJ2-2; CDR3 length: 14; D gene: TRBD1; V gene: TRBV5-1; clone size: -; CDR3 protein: CASSATGGTGELFF; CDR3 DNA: TGCGCCAGCAGCGCGACAGGGGGCACCGGGGAGCTGTTTTTT
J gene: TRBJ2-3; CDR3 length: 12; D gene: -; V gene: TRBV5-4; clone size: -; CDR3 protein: CASSQALDTQYF; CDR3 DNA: TGTGCCAGCAGCCAAGCATTAGATACGCAGTATTTT
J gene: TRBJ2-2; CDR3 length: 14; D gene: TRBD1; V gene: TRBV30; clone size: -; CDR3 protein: CAWSQTGISGELFF; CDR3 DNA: TGTGCCTGGAGTCAGACAGGGATCTCCGGGGAGCTGTTTTTT
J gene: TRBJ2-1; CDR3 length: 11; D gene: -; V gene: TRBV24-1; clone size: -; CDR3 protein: CATSQDNEQFF; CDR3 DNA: TGTGCCACCAGTCAGGACAATGAGCAGTTCTTC
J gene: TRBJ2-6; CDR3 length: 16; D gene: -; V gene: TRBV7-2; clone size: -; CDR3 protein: CASSVGHMSGANVLTF; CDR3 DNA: TGTGCCAGCAGCGTGGGACACATGTCTGGGGCCAACGTCCTGACTTTC
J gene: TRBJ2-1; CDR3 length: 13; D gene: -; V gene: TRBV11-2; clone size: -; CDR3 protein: CATGSVLYNEQFF; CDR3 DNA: TGTGCTACGGGGTCAGTCCTCTACAATGAGCAGTTCTTC
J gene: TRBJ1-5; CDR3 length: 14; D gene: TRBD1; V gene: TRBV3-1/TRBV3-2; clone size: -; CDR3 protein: CASSSGQGAQPQHF; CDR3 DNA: TGTGCCAGCAGCTCGGGACAGGGGGCTCAGCCCCAGCATTTT
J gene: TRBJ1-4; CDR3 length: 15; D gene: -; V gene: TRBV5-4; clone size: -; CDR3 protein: CASRDSQRANEKLFF; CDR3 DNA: TGTGCCAGCAGGGATTCACAGCGGGCTAATGAAAAACTGTTTTTT
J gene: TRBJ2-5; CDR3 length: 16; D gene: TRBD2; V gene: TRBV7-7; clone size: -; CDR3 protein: CASSQGAGGPKETQYF; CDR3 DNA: TGTGCTAGCAGCCAAGGGGCGGGAGGGCCAAAAGAGACCCAGTACTTC
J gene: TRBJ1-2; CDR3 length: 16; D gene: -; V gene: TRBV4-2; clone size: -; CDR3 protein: CASSQDPTARNYGYTF; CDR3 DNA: TGTGCCAGCAGCCAAGATCCGACAGCGAGAAACTATGGCTACACCTTC
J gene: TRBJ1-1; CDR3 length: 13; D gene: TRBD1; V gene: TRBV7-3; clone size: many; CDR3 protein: CASSSVQGREAFF; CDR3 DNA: TGTGCCAGCAGCTCGGTACAGGGGCGCGAAGCTTTCTTT
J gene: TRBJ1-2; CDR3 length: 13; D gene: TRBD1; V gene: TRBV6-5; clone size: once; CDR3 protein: CASRRQGVYGYTF; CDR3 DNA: TGTGCCAGCAGAAGACAGGGGGTCTATGGCTACACCTTC
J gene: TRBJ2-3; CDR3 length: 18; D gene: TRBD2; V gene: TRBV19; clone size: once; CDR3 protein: CASTLTGLAGGRTDTQYF; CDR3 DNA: TGTGCCAGTACCCTAACGGGACTAGCGGGGGGGCGAACAGATACGCAGTATTTT
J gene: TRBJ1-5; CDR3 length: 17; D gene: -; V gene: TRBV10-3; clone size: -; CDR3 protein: CAISESSRTTHNQPQHF; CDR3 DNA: TGTGCCATCAGTGAGTCGTCCCGGACAACGCACAATCAGCCCCAGCATTTT
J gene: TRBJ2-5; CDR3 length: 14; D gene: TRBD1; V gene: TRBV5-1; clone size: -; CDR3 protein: CASSPGQGEETQYF; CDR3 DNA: TGCGCCAGCAGCCCGGGACAGGGGGAGGAGACCCAGTACTTC
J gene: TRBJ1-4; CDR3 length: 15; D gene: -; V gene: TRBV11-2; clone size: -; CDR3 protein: CASSLVGAVNEKLFF; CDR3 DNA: TGTGCCAGCAGCTTAGTTGGGGCCGTTAATGAAAAACTGTTTTTT
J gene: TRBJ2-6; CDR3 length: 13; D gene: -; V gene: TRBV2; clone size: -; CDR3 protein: CASSDYRANVLTF; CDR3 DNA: TGTGCCAGCAGTGACTACCGGGCCAACGTCCTGACTTTC
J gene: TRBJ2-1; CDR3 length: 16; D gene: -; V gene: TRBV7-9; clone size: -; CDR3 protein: CASSLGRGDAYNEQFF; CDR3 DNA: TGTGCCAGCAGCTTAGGCCGCGGGGACGCCTACAATGAGCAGTTCTTC
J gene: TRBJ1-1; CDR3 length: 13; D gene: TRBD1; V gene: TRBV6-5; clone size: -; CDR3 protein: CASLGQVNTEAFF; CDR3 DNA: TGTGCCAGTTTGGGACAGGTGAACACTGAAGCTTTCTTT
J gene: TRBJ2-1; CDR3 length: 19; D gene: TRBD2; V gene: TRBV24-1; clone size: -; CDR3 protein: CATSDLLPSSGRASNEQFF; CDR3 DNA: TGTGCCACCAGTGATTTGCTCCCCTCTAGCGGGAGGGCCTCCAATGAGCAGTTCTTC
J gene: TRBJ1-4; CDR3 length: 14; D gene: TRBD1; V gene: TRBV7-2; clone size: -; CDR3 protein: CASSLSRGNEKLFF; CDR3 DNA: TGTGCCAGCAGCTTAAGCAGGGGGAATGAAAAACTGTTTTTT
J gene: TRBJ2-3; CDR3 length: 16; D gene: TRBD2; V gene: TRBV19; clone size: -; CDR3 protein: CASSLGLAGGRATQYF; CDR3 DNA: TGTGCCAGTAGTCTAGGACTAGCGGGGGGGAGGGCTACGCAGTATTTT
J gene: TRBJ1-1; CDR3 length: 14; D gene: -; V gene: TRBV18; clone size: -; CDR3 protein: CASSPPSGRTEAFF; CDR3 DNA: TGTGCCAGCTCACCACCAAGCGGTCGGACTGAAGCTTTCTTT
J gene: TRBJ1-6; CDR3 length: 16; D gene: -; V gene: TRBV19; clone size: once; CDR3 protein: CASSMPPTGNVTPLHF; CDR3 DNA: TGTGCCAGTAGTATGCCACCTACAGGGAACGTTACACCCCTCCACTTT
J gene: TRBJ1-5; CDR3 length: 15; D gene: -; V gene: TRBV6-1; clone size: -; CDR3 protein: CASSERGFSNQPQHF; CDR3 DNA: TGTGCCAGCAGTGAAAGGGGTTTCAGCAATCAGCCCCAGCATTTT
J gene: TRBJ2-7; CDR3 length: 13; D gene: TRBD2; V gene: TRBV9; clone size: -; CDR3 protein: CASSRGGATEQYF; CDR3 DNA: TGTGCCAGCAGCCGGGGGGGGGCAACCGAGCAGTACTTC
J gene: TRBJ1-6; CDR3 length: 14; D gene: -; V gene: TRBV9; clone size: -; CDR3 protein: CASSVEGGGSPLHF; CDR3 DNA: TGTGCCAGCAGCGTAGAGGGAGGCGGGTCACCCCTCCACTTT
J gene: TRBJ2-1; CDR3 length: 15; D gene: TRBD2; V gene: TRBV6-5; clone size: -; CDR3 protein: CASSFGGGGGREQFF; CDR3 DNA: TGTGCCAGCAGCTTCGGCGGCGGGGGGGGGCGTGAGCAGTTCTTC